Listed below are T cell receptor beta chains from one sample, sequenced in a study of cytomegalovirus exposure and HLA in healthy donors. TCRdb keeps only in-frame clones here, not all; method: immunoSEQ multiplex PCR. The table lists fewer than 200,000 clones, approximately 80% of them singletons, with approximately 11% in the top ten. Sequenced input: PBMCs. The receptors shown here come from a man aged 50 to 59 in good health and CMV-seropositive. The CDR3 runs from the conserved cysteine through the conserved F or W. D genes are given only for firm matches. Some rows have no size entry. The others give once, few or many, or a class for an expanded clone.

clone size	V gene	D gene	J gene	CDR3 DNA	CDR3 protein
-	TRBV6-1	-	TRBJ1-1	TGTGCCAGCAGTAGACCAGGGGCTACGAACACTGAAGCTTTCTTT	CASSRPGATNTEAFF
-	TRBV11-2	-	TRBJ2-1	TGTGCCAGCAGCACGGGTCTGGCGCAGTTCTTC	CASSTGLAQFF
-	TRBV28	-	TRBJ2-7	TGTGCCAGCAGTTTCCCAGGGGGGCCCAACTACGAGCAGTACTTC	CASSFPGGPNYEQYF
-	TRBV15	-	TRBJ1-2	TGTGCCACCAGCAGAGATACTGAATGGGGCTACACCTTC	CATSRDTEWGYTF
-	TRBV5-5	-	TRBJ1-1	TGTGCCAGCATGCAGTTGAACACTGAAGCTTTCTTT	CASMQLNTEAFF
-	TRBV11-2	TRBD2	TRBJ2-1	TGTGCCAGCAGCCGCGTTAGCGGGAGTCCGGGTGAGCAGTTCTTC	CASSRVSGSPGEQFF
-	TRBV2	TRBD1	TRBJ2-1	TGTGCCAGCAGGAAGTACGGGACAGGGGCCCTCTACAATGAGCAGTTCTTC	CASRKYGTGALYNEQFF
-	TRBV27	-	TRBJ1-3	TGTGCCAGCAGGGGGGCCAGCTCTGGAAACACCATATATTTT	CASRGASSGNTIYF
-	TRBV7-2	-	TRBJ1-6	TGTGCCAGCAGCTTAGCTCGGGAGTCCAATTCACCCCTCCACTTT	CASSLARESNSPLHF
-	TRBV5-1	TRBD1	TRBJ2-7	TGCGCCAGCAGCTCGAGGTCAACCGGGACAGGGGAATATCACGAGCAGTACTTC	CASSSRSTGTGEYHEQYF
-	TRBV7-9	-	TRBJ2-2	TGTGCCAGCAGTGACAGCGTTCGGGGGGAGCTGTTTTTT	CASSDSVRGELFF
-	TRBV10-1	TRBD1	TRBJ1-6	TGCGCCAGCAGGCCGATTGGGACAGGGGGAGATTCACCCCTCCACTTT	CASRPIGTGGDSPLHF
few	TRBV28	-	TRBJ2-7	TGTGCCAGCAGAGAACCCCACACCTACGAGCAGTACTTC	CASREPHTYEQYF
-	TRBV5-4	-	TRBJ1-1	TGTGCCAGCAGCCGTCTCACGGGGGGGAACACTGAAGCTTTCTTT	CASSRLTGGNTEAFF
-	TRBV6-5	-	TRBJ2-3	TGTGCCAGCAGTTACCGTGGACAGACTTCCACAGATACGCAGTATTTT	CASSYRGQTSTDTQYF
-	TRBV7-6	-	TRBJ2-1	TGTGCCAGCAGCGAGTCCAATGAGCAGTTCTTC	CASSESNEQFF
-	TRBV9	-	TRBJ1-2	TGTGCCAGCAGCGTAGCTGGCGGGGCTAACTATGGCTACACCTTC	CASSVAGGANYGYTF
-	TRBV7-3	TRBD2	TRBJ2-1	TGTGCCAGCAGCGCGGGACTAGCGGGTGCTCGGGAGCAGTTCTTC	CASSAGLAGAREQFF
-	TRBV7-9	TRBD1	TRBJ1-5	TGTGCCAGCAGCTCAGATTTAGGGACAGTCAATCAGCCCCAGCATTTT	CASSSDLGTVNQPQHF
-	TRBV7-9	TRBD1	TRBJ2-7	TGTGCCAGCAGCTTACCAGGGGGCGGGGAGCAGTACTTC	CASSLPGGGEQYF
-	TRBV5-8	TRBD1	TRBJ1-5	TGTGCCAGCAGCCCGGGACAGGAGCTTCAGCCCCAGCATTTT	CASSPGQELQPQHF
-	TRBV10-3	-	TRBJ2-6	TGTGCCATCGCCGTTAGCCAATCAGGGGCCAACGTCCTGACTTTC	CAIAVSQSGANVLTF
-	TRBV6-6	-	TRBJ1-2	TGTGCCGCCCTGGGAGTTGGAGGCTATGGCTACACCTTC	CAALGVGGYGYTF
few	TRBV5-1	TRBD1	TRBJ2-3	TGCGCCAGCAGCCAAGGGGACAGGGGGCACTATATAGCTAGCACAGATACGCAGTATTTT	CASSQGDRGHYIASTDTQYF
-	TRBV5-4	-	TRBJ2-7	TGTGCCAGCAGCTTGGACAACCGCGGCGACGAGCAGTACTTC	CASSLDNRGDEQYF
once	TRBV5-6	TRBD1	TRBJ1-4	TGTGCCAGCAGCCCTTTTTATCTACAGGGGGCTACAACTAATGAAAAACTGTTTTTT	CASSPFYLQGATTNEKLFF
-	TRBV5-6	TRBD1	TRBJ2-7	TGTGCCAGCAGCAGGGGGACAGTTCACGAGCAGTACTTC	CASSRGTVHEQYF
-	TRBV7-2	-	TRBJ2-2	TGTGCCAGCAGCTTGGTCGGGGGAAACACCGGGGAGCTGTTTTTT	CASSLVGGNTGELFF
-	TRBV5-4	-	TRBJ2-3	TGTGCCAGCAGCGCCTGGGACTTCGACACAGATACGCAGTATTTT	CASSAWDFDTDTQYF
-	TRBV30	-	TRBJ2-7	TGTGCGATGGAGGGGGGCAGGGGGTCCTACGAGCAGTACTTC	CAMEGGRGSYEQYF
-	TRBV10-3	TRBD1	TRBJ2-7	TGTGCCATCATGCGGGACAGGGGGTACGAGCAGTACTTC	CAIMRDRGYEQYF
few	TRBV10-3	-	TRBJ2-1	TGTGCCATCAGTGGGGAGTATAGCTCCTACAATGAGCAGTTCTTC	CAISGEYSSYNEQFF
-	TRBV5-1	-	TRBJ2-7	TGCGCCAGCAGCGGGAACGGCGGACAGACGAACGAGCAGTACTTC	CASSGNGGQTNEQYF
few	TRBV5-1	TRBD1	TRBJ1-2	TGCGCCAGCAGCTGGGACAGGGGGGAAGGCTACACCTTC	CASSWDRGEGYTF
-	TRBV7-7	TRBD1	TRBJ2-2	TGTGCTAGCAGCCCTCGGACAGGGGGGATCGGGGAGCTGTTTTTT	CASSPRTGGIGELFF
-	TRBV4-3	-	TRBJ2-7	TGCGCCAGCAGCCAAGACGGGTCCTCCTACGAGCAGTACTTC	CASSQDGSSYEQYF
-	TRBV11-1	-	TRBJ2-7	TGTGCCAGCAGCTTAATTACAGGGCCGGGCGAGCAGTACTTC	CASSLITGPGEQYF
few	TRBV7-9	TRBD2	TRBJ2-1	TGTGCCAGCAGCGCGGGGACTAGCGGGGACTACAATGAGCAGTTCTTC	CASSAGTSGDYNEQFF
-	TRBV6-1	-	TRBJ1-2	TGTGCCAGCAGTGCATCGGGACTCCTTTATGGCTACACCTTC	CASSASGLLYGYTF
-	TRBV28	-	TRBJ1-2	TGTGCCAGCAGTTTAATCCAACAAGGGGCAGTGAATGGCTACACCTTC	CASSLIQQGAVNGYTF
-	TRBV6-1	TRBD1	TRBJ2-7	TGTGCCAGCAGTGCATGGATGAGACAGGGGGTCCACGAGCAGTACTTC	CASSAWMRQGVHEQYF
-	TRBV2	-	TRBJ1-6	TGTGCCAGCACACAAACATCAGCCTATAATTCACCCCTCCACTTT	CASTQTSAYNSPLHF
-	TRBV28	TRBD1	TRBJ1-5	TGTGCCAGCAGTGCGATGGGGACAGGTAAACAGCCCCAGCATTTT	CASSAMGTGKQPQHF
-	TRBV5-5	-	TRBJ1-1	TGTGCCAGCTCCCAGGCTGGTCGGAACACTGAAGCTTTCTTT	CASSQAGRNTEAFF
-	TRBV5-4	-	TRBJ2-1	TGTGCCAGCAGGTGGGCGTTTGAACCCCCCAACAATGAGCAGTTCTTC	CASRWAFEPPNNEQFF
-	TRBV6-1	TRBD1	TRBJ1-2	TGTGCCAGCAGTGAATCGACAGGGGGCTATATTGGCTACACCTTC	CASSESTGGYIGYTF